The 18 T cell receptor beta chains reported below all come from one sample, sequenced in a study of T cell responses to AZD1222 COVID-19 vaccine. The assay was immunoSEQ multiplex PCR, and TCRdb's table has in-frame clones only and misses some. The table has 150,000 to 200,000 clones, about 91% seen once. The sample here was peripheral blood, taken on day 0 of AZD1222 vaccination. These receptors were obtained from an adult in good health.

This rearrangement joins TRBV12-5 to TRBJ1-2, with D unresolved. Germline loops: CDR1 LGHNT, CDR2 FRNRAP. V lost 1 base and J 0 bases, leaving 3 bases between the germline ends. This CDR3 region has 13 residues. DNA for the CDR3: TGTGCTAGTGGTTTGGGAACTAACTATGGCTACACCTTC. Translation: CASGLGTNYGYTF.

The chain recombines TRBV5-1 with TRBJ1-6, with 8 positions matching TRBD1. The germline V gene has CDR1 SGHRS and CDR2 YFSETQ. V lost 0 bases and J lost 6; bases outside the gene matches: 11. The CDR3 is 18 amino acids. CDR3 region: CASSLETSGTGRNSPLHF. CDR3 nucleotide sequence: TGCGCCAGCAGCTTGGAAACATCCGGGACAGGCCGTAATTCACCCCTCCACTTT.

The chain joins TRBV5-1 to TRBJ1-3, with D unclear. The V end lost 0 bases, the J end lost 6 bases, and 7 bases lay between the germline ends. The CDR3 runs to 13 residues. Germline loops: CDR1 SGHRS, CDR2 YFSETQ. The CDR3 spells CASSLDRANTIYF. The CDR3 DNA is TGCGCCAGCAGCTTGGACCGGGCAAACACCATATATTTT.

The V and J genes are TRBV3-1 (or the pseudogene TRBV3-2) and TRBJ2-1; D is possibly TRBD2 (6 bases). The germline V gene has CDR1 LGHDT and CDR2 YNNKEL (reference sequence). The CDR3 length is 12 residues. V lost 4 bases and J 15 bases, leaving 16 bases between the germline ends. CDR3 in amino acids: CASSLMLGGRFF. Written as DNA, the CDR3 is TGTGCCAGCAGCCTCATGTTGGGAGGACGGTTCTTC.

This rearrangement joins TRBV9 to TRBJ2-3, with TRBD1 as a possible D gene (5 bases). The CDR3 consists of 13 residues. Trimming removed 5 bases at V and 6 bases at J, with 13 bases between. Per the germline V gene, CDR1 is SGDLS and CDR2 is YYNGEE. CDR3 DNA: TGTGCCAGCAGTAGGGGCCTAGGGGATACGCAGTATTTT. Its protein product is CASSRGLGDTQYF. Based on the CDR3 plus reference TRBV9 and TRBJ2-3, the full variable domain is DSGVTQTPKHLITATGQRVTLRCSPRSGDLSVYWYQQSLDQGLQFLIQYYNGEERAKGNILERFSAQQFPDLHSELNLSSLELGDSALYFCASSRGLGDTQYFGPGTRLTVL.

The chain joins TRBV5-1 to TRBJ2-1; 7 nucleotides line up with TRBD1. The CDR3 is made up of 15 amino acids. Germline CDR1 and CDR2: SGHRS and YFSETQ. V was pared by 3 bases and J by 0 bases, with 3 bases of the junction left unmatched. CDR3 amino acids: CASSSGQASYNEQFF. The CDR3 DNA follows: TGCGCCAGCAGCTCCGGACAGGCCTCCTACAATGAGCAGTTCTTC.

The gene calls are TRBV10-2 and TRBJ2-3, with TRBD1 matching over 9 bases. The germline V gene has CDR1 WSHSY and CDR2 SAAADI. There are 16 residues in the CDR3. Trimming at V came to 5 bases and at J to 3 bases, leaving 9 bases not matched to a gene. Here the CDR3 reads CASSTPQGAKTDTQYF. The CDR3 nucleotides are TGCGCCAGCAGTACTCCACAGGGGGCAAAGACAGATACGCAGTATTTT.

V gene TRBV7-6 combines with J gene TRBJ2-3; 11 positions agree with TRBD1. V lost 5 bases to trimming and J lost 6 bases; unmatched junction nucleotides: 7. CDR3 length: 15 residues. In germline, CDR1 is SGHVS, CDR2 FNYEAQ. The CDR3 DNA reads TGTGCCAGCAGCCCAGGACAGGGGGCAGGCGATACGCAGTATTTT. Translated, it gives CASSPGQGAGDTQYF.

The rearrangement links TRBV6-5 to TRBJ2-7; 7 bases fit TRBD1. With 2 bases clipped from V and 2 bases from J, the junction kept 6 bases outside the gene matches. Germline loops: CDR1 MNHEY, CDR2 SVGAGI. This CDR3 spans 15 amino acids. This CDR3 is CASSYGQGETYEQYF. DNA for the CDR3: TGTGCCAGCAGTTACGGGCAGGGGGAAACCTACGAGCAGTACTTC.

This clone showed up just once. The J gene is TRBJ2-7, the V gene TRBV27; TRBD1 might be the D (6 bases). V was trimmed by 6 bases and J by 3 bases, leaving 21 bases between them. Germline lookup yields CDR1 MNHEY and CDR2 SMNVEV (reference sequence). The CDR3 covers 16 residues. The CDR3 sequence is CASSPYSFRTDYEQYF. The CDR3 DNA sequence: TGTGCCAGCAGCCCCTACTCCTTCCGGACAGACTACGAGCAGTACTTC.

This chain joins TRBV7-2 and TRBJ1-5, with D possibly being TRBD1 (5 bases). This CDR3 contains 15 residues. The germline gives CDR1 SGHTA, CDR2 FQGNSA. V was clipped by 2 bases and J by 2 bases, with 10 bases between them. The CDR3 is CASSLRGGGNQPQHF. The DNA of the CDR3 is TGTGCCAGCAGCTTAAGGGGCGGTGGCAATCAGCCCCAGCATTTT.

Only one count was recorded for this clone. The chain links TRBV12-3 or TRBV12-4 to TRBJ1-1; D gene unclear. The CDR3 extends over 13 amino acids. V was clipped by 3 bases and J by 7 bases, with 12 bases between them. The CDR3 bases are TGTGCCAGCAGTTTCTTCCAGGCGGGTGAAGCTTTCTTT. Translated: CASSFFQAGEAFF.

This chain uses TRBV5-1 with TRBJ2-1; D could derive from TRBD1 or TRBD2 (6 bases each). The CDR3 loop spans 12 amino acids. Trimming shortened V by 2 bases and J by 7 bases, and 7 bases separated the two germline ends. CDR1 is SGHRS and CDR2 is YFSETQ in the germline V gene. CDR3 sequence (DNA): TGCGCCAGCAGCTTAGGGGGGAATGAGCAGTTCTTC. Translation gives CASSLGGNEQFF.

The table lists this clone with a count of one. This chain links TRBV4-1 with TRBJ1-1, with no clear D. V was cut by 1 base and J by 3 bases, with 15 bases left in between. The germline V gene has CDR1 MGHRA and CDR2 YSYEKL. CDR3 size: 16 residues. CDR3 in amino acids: CASSQVFLHGDTEAFF. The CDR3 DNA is TGCGCCAGCAGCCAAGTCTTCCTACATGGAGACACTGAAGCTTTCTTT.

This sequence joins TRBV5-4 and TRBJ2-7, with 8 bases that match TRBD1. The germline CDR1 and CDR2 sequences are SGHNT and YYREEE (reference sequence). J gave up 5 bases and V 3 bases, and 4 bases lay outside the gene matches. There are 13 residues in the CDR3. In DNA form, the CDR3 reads TGTGCCAGCAGCTCGACAGGGGTCCACGAGCAGTACTTC. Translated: CASSSTGVHEQYF.

CDR3 amino acids: CASSKGGGEKLFF. CDR3 nucleotides: TGTGCCAGCAGCAAAGGCGGAGGGGAAAAACTGTTTTTT. V gene TRBV5-6 combines with J gene TRBJ1-4; no definite D call. The germline V and J ends were trimmed by 4 bases and 8 bases, with 12 bases remaining between them. This CDR3 has 13 residues. CDR1 is SGHDT, CDR2 YYEEEE, per germline.

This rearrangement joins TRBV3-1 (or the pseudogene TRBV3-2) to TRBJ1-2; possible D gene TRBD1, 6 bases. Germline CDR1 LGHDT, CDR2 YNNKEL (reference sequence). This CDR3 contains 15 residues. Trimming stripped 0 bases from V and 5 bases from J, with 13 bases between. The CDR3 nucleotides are TGTGCCAGCAGCCAAGATGGGGGGGCTTGGTATGGCTACACCTTC. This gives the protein CASSQDGGAWYGYTF.

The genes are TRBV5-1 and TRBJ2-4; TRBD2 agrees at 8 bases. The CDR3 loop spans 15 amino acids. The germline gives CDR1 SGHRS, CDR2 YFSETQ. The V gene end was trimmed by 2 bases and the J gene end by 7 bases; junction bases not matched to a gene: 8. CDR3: CASSLKRGPGNIQYF. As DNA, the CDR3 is TGCGCCAGCAGCTTAAAGCGGGGGCCGGGGAACATTCAGTACTTC.